The clone carrying this T cell receptor beta chain occurred many times. Its antigen is unknown. This entry comes from a study of breast tumors, draining lymph nodes, adjacent tissues. TCRdb analysed the multiplex PCR reads with MiXCR anew, one entry per CDR3 protein. The sample lists over 250,000 distinct CDR3 sequences, roughly 31% occurring once. Germline values: CDR1 SEHNR, CDR2 FQNEAQ (reference sequence). This CDR3 has 15 amino acids. Trimming shortened V by 1 base and J by 5 bases, and 14 bases separated the two germline ends. Samples came from axillary lymph nodes draining the breast cancer. Broader study findings: The data were judged consistent with most tumor T cells coming from lymph node and expanding in tumor. Tumor T cell lymph node origin was a supported hypothesis, not proven. Tumors had less TCR diversity than lymph nodes, more than nontumor tissue. Tumor and nontumor repertoires were significantly more similar in luminal-like than in basal-like breast cancer.

J is TRBJ1-2 and V is TRBV7-9, with D hard to call. The TCR comes from a female donor with breast cancer. Some clones in this sample may be carry-over from other donors' samples. Sequencing was done on a sample of axillary lymph node tissue. The CDR3 bases are TGTGCCAGCAGCTTAGAAGGAGATAATCCTTATGGCTACACCTTC. Its translation is CASSLEGDNPYGYTF.